This T cell receptor (beta chain) was identified in a study of T-cell memory formation after mild COVID-19. TCRdb redid the calling of the 5' RACE reads with MiXCR, one entry per CDR3 protein. The repertoire holds around 250,000 distinct CDR3 sequences, with around 10% as singletons. Of note for this clonotype: The junction and the germline gene differ at one end; a read error may be behind it.

Specimen: PBMCs or a T cell subset sorted from them (not recorded which). The sequence derives from a man younger than 35 who had mild COVID-19 (a few samples of this study predate the infection). Cell type and time point are not known.

CDR3 protein: CASSLAGGPRTQYF. The CDR3 nucleotides are TGTGCCAGCAGTCTAGCGGGGGGGCCGAGGACCCAGTACTTC. This chain links TRBV12-3 or TRBV12-4 with TRBJ2-5; 12 nucleotides align to TRBD2. The CDR3 spans 14 residues.